This T cell receptor (beta chain) was recorded in a study of T cell responses to AZD1222 COVID-19 vaccine. CDR3 length: 14 residues. Looked up from germline, CDR1 is WSHSY and CDR2 is SAAADI. V gave up 2 bases and J gave up 0 bases, with 7 bases separating them. The assay was immunoSEQ multiplex PCR, and TCRdb's table has in-frame clones only and misses some. The sample contains 130,000 or so clones, about 93% of which appear only once. This chain uses TRBV10-2 with TRBJ1-2; D is ambiguous. The sample in question was peripheral blood, obtained on day 0 of AZD1222 vaccination. This clonotype originated in an adult in good health. CDR3 nucleotides: TGCGCCAGCAGTGAGGGGGTAGCTAACTATGGCTACACCTTC. This sequence encodes CASSEGVANYGYTF.